Listed here are 30 T cell receptor beta chains from one sample, sequenced in a study of vaccination effects on CD4 cells after COVID-19. Their recognized antigens are unknown. Profiling relied on immunoSEQ multiplex PCR, and the TCRdb table lists in-frame clones only, not all of them. The sample has tens of thousands of clones, roughly two thirds seen once; the top ten hold about 12%. The ViraFEST assay expanded antigen-specific CD4+ T cells with viral peptide pools before sequencing. A roughly 10-day culture period preceded the isolation of CD4+ T cells. As their vaccination, participants received two doses of either BNT162b2 or mRNA-1273. Sequenced material: CD4+ T cells from PBMCs cultured with HCoV-229E spike peptides, taken after COVID-19 vaccination. These receptors came from a human donor who received a COVID-19 vaccine.

The V call is TRBV7-8, the J call TRBJ2-3; D is undetermined. This CDR3 comprises 14 residues. V gave up 3 bases and J gave up 0 bases, with 7 bases separating them. CDR1 SGHVS and CDR2 FQNEAQ come from the germline V gene. CDR3 region: CASSFWMSTDTQYF. In DNA form, the CDR3 reads TGTGCCAGCAGCTTTTGGATGAGCACAGATACGCAGTATTTT. Full variable domain (rest looked up from reference TRBV7-8 and TRBJ2-3): GAGVSQSPRYKVAKRGQDVALRCDPISGHVSLFWYQQALGQGPEFLTYFQNEAQLDKSGLPSDRFFAERPEGSVSTLKIQRTQQEDSAVYLCASSFWMSTDTQYFGPGTRLTVL.

This chain connects TRBV18 to TRBJ2-7, with D uncertain. The CDR3 runs 15 residues. V lost 2 bases to trimming and J lost 6 bases, with 17 bases between them. The germline CDR1 and CDR2 sequences are KGHSH and LQKENI. DNA of the CDR3: TGTGCCAGCTCACCAGCCAGTACCCTATCGGGCGAGCAGTACTTC. Amino acids: CASSPASTLSGEQYF. The complete variable domain, with remaining parts taken from reference TRBV18 and TRBJ2-7, reads NAGVMQNPRHLVRRRGQEARLRCSPMKGHSHVYWYRQLPEEGLKFMVYLQKENIIDESGMPKERFSAEFPKEGPSILRIQQVVRGDSAAYFCASSPASTLSGEQYFGPGTRLTVT.

This clone appeared a few times. The chain links TRBV19 to TRBJ1-5; TRBD1 matches at 8 bases. The CDR3 sequence is 16 residues long. Germline-derived CDR1 and CDR2 are LNHDA and SQIVND (reference sequence). Trimming removed 7 bases from V and 1 base from J; junction bases left unmatched: 9. CDR3 amino acids: CASTPQDRGSNQPQHF. The CDR3 DNA follows: TGTGCCAGTACCCCCCAAGACAGGGGCAGCAATCAGCCCCAGCATTTT.

This sequence joins TRBV12-3 or TRBV12-4 and TRBJ1-2; no clear D gene. The CDR3 is 13 residues long. V lost 6 bases to trimming and J lost 8 bases, with 16 bases between them. The CDR3 bases are TGTGCCAGCAGCCTACAGACAATGGGGGGCTACACCTTC. Its protein is CASSLQTMGGYTF.

The rearrangement joins TRBV5-1 to TRBJ1-1; 8 nucleotides agree with TRBD1. The germline V gene has CDR1 SGHRS and CDR2 YFSETQ. V was clipped by 1 base and J by 4 bases; unmatched bases: 6. The CDR3 totals 15 residues. This chain's CDR3 is CASSLIGQGSTEAFF. CDR3 bases: TGCGCCAGCAGCTTGATCGGACAGGGCAGCACTGAAGCTTTCTTT.

V usage is TRBV29-1 and J usage is TRBJ2-2, with TRBD1 as a possible D gene (5 bases). V was shortened by 7 bases and J by 4 bases, with 13 bases between the two germline ends. Looked up from germline, CDR1 is SQVTM and CDR2 is ANQGSEA. The CDR3 has 13 amino acids. CDR3 in amino acids: CSARTGSTGELFF. CDR3 sequence (DNA): TGCAGCGCGAGAACAGGATCCACCGGGGAGCTGTTTTTT.

The chain is built from TRBV6-5 and TRBJ1-2; 10 positions agree with TRBD1. This CDR3 has 15 amino acids. The ends lost 6 bases at V and 1 base at J; junction bases unmatched: 5. CDR1 and CDR2 from the germline V gene are MNHEY and SVGAGI. The CDR3 is CASRRGQGVNYGYTF. CDR3 coding DNA: TGTGCCAGCAGAAGAGGACAGGGGGTTAACTATGGCTACACCTTC.

The chain has TRBV5-4 and TRBJ2-7; 8 bases fit TRBD2. V lost 0 bases and J lost 4; bases outside the gene matches: 12. Germline CDR1 reads SGHNT; CDR2 reads YYREEE (reference sequence). The CDR3 sequence is 17 residues long. CDR3 in DNA: TGTGCCAGCAGCTTGGACCGAGGGAGCGGGAGTGTTTACGAGCAGTACTTC. Translating it yields CASSLDRGSGSVYEQYF.

V is TRBV2 and J is TRBJ2-7; D is possibly TRBD1 or TRBD2 (5 bases each). The germline CDR1 and CDR2 sequences are SNHLY and FYNNEI. V was pared by 6 bases and J by 5 bases, with 17 bases between. The CDR3 consists of 14 residues. CDR3 in DNA: TGTGCCAGCAGCCGCGAGGGGTACATACACGAGCAGTACTTC. Its protein product is CASSREGYIHEQYF.

The chain carries TRBV20-1 and TRBJ1-1, with 10 positions matching TRBD1. CDR1 and CDR2 (germline): DFQATT, SNEGSKA (reference sequence). Trimming at V came to 3 bases and at J to 4 bases, leaving 8 bases not matched to a gene. The CDR3 has 15 amino acids. Here the CDR3 DNA reads TGCAGTGCTAGTGACCGACAGGGGGCTTCCACTGAAGCTTTCTTT. This codes for CSASDRQGASTEAFF.

This clone was seen only a few times. V is TRBV5-1 and J is TRBJ2-1; 8 nucleotides line up with TRBD2. CDR1 and CDR2 (germline): SGHRS, YFSETQ. Unmatched junction bases numbered 1, after V lost 6 bases and J lost 5 bases. CDR3 length equals 12 residues. The chain's CDR3 is CASKLADNEQFF. The CDR3 region has the DNA TGCGCCAGCAAACTAGCGGACAATGAGCAGTTCTTC. Full variable domain (missing parts from reference TRBV5-1 and TRBJ2-1): KAGVTQTPRYLIKTRGQQVTLSCSPISGHRSVSWYQQTPGQGLQFLFEYFSETQRNKGNFPGRFSGRQFSNSRSEMNVSTLELGDSALYLCASKLADNEQFFGPGTRLTVL.

The V call is TRBV29-1, the J call TRBJ2-2; D gene uncertain. This CDR3 is built from 12 residues. In germline, CDR1 is SQVTM, CDR2 ANQGSEA. Trimming left V 4 bases short and J 7 bases short, with 10 bases between. The CDR3 is CSVGPTGGELFF. In DNA, the CDR3 is TGCAGCGTTGGACCCACGGGCGGGGAGCTGTTTTTT.

This clone was observed a handful of times. J is TRBJ2-7 and V is TRBV2, with 10 bases fitting TRBD2. The V gene's germline CDR1 is SNHLY and CDR2 FYNNEI. The CDR3 is 14 amino acids. The V and J ends lost 6 bases and 4 bases, in that order; junction bases with no gene match: 6. The CDR3 region has the DNA TGTGCCAGCAGCTACCGGACTAGCGGATACGAGCAGTACTTC. It is translated as CASSYRTSGYEQYF.

The rearrangement joins TRBV6-5 to TRBJ2-1, with D possibly being TRBD2 (6 bases). V lost 0 bases and J 2 bases, leaving 11 bases between the germline ends. This CDR3 contains 16 residues. Germline V gives CDR1 MNHEY, CDR2 SVGAGI. In DNA form, the CDR3 reads TGTGCCAGCAGTTACTCGATGCTAGCGACCTACAATGAGCAGTTCTTC. It is translated as CASSYSMLATYNEQFF.

The sample holds one count of this clone. The V and J genes are TRBV10-3 and TRBJ2-3; 8 nucleotides line up with TRBD1. The CDR3 totals 16 residues. Per the germline V gene, CDR1 is ENHRY and CDR2 is SYGVKD. V dropped 4 bases and J dropped 3; count of bases not matched to a gene: 9. CDR3 bases: TGTGCCATCAGTGGCCCCCGGACAGGGTTAACAGATACGCAGTATTTT. The encoded protein is CAISGPRTGLTDTQYF.

The chain couples TRBV29-1 to TRBJ1-5; D is ambiguous. The CDR3 sequence is 12 residues long. Between the trimmed V and J ends, which lost 6 bases and 6 bases, there was a span of 12 bases. The germline gives CDR1 SQVTM, CDR2 ANQGSEA. The DNA for the CDR3 is TGCAGCGTAGGTGACGGTGTTCAGCCCCAGCATTTT. Translating gives CSVGDGVQPQHF.

The chain employs TRBV19 and TRBJ2-5; D perhaps matches TRBD1 (5 bases). Trimming left V 2 bases short and J 2 bases short, with 9 bases between. This CDR3 is built from 14 residues. Germline CDR1 and CDR2: LNHDA and SQIVND (reference sequence). For the CDR3, the DNA is TGTGCCAGTAGTATACCAGGGATGCAAGAGACCCAGTACTTC. This sequence encodes CASSIPGMQETQYF.

This chain joins TRBV12-3 or TRBV12-4 and TRBJ2-1, with 11 bases that match TRBD1. V gave up 6 bases and J gave up 6 bases; unmatched junction bases: 1. CDR3 length equals 13 residues. CDR3 sequence reads: CASSGTGGNEQFF. The CDR3 bases are TGTGCCAGCAGCGGGACAGGGGGCAATGAGCAGTTCTTC.

The chain couples TRBV18 to TRBJ2-5; TRBD1 agrees at 10 bases. The trim removed 2 bases at V and 4 bases at J, leaving 1 base unmatched. Germline CDR1 KGHSH, CDR2 LQKENI. The CDR3 is made up of 14 amino acids. The DNA of the CDR3 is TGTGCCAGCTCACCAAGGGACAGGGGAGAGACCCAGTACTTC. This codes for CASSPRDRGETQYF.

This clone appeared a few times. V is TRBV6-1 and J is TRBJ1-5, with D perhaps matching TRBD1 (6 bases). Trimming shortened V by 2 bases and J by 7 bases, and 12 bases separated the two germline ends. The CDR3 runs to 14 residues. The germline V gene has CDR1 MNHNS and CDR2 SASEGT. The CDR3: CASSERGGGQPQHF. DNA of the CDR3: TGTGCCAGCAGTGAAAGGGGGGGCGGGCAGCCCCAGCATTTT.

In its sample, this clone was seen once. The genes are TRBV9 and TRBJ2-6; D may be TRBD1 (5 bases). Deletions cut 2 bases from V and 13 bases from J, with 13 bases between. Per germline, CDR1 SGDLS and CDR2 YYNGEE. The CDR3 loop spans 13 amino acids. The CDR3 loop is CASSVRQTFVLTF. The CDR3 DNA reads as TGTGCCAGCAGCGTGCGACAGACCTTTGTCCTGACTTTC.

V usage is TRBV24-1 and J usage is TRBJ2-1; 14 bases fit TRBD2. V trimming: 0 bases; J trimming: 8 bases; junction bases outside the gene matches: 5. Germline V CDR1 and CDR2: KGHDR, SFDVKD. The CDR3 spans 17 residues. CDR3 loop: CATSDLQTSGGGDEQFF. The CDR3 DNA sequence: TGTGCCACCAGTGATTTGCAGACTAGCGGGGGGGGCGATGAGCAGTTCTTC.

The rearrangement joins TRBV6-6 to TRBJ1-2; D is unclear. Trimming took off 6 bases at V and 5 bases at J, with 16 bases between the two ends. This CDR3 comprises 14 residues. From germline, CDR1 is MNHNY and CDR2 SVGAGI (reference sequence). CDR3 sequence reads: CASRGRVDPYGYTF. Written as DNA, the CDR3 is TGTGCCAGCAGGGGTCGGGTGGATCCTTATGGCTACACCTTC.

The genes are TRBV18 and TRBJ1-2, with a tentative D call TRBD1 (6 bases). This CDR3 region has 13 residues. V dropped 3 bases and J dropped 4 bases, with 9 bases sitting between them. The germline gives CDR1 KGHSH, CDR2 LQKENI. The CDR3 DNA reads as TGTGCCAGCTCACCTAGGGACACCTATGGCTACACCTTC. It yields the protein CASSPRDTYGYTF.

The genes are TRBV3-1 (or the pseudogene TRBV3-2) and TRBJ2-5; no clear D gene. This CDR3 contains 13 residues. Germline CDR1 reads LGHDT; CDR2 reads YNNKEL (reference sequence). V lost 4 bases to trimming and J lost 5 bases, with 11 bases between them. CDR3 sequence (DNA): TGTGCCAGCAGCCTCGATTCGTGGGAGACCCAGTACTTC. This gives the protein CASSLDSWETQYF.

CDR3 residues: CASDIRDRGLFANTGELFF. CDR3 in DNA: TGTGCCAGCGATATCCGGGACAGGGGTTTATTCGCGAACACCGGGGAGCTGTTTTTT. The rearrangement uses TRBV6-4 and TRBJ2-2; 10 bases are shared with TRBD1. The CDR3 consists of 19 residues. With V trimmed by 8 bases and J by 0 bases, 15 bases remained unmatched. CDR1 is MRHNA, CDR2 SNTAGT, per germline.

The genes are TRBV9 and TRBJ2-2; tentative D call: TRBD1 (6 bases). The CDR3 has 15 amino acids. The V end was cut by 6 bases, the J end by 3 bases, with 15 bases between. The germline CDR1 and CDR2 sequences are SGDLS and YYNGEE. The CDR3 here is CASTPQDRDTGELFF. DNA for the CDR3: TGTGCCAGCACCCCCCAGGACAGAGACACCGGGGAGCTGTTTTTT.

The chain links TRBV18 to TRBJ2-7; D is ambiguous. CDR1 is KGHSH, CDR2 LQKENI, per germline. V lost 2 bases and J 1 base, leaving 12 bases between the germline ends. The CDR3 consists of 15 residues. The CDR3 spells CASSPVSGISYEQYF. The CDR3 DNA is TGTGCCAGCTCACCAGTTAGTGGGATTTCCTACGAGCAGTACTTC.

The rearrangement links TRBV15 to TRBJ2-7, with TRBD1 matching over 10 bases. Germline CDR1 reads LNHNV; CDR2 reads YYDKDF (reference sequence). After removal of 7 bases from V and 4 bases from J, the junction contained 4 bases not matched to a gene. The length of the CDR3 is 13 residues. CDR3 region: CATTLDRGYEQYF. DNA for the CDR3: TGTGCCACCACTTTGGACAGGGGGTACGAGCAGTACTTC.

The rearrangement uses TRBV19 and TRBJ2-6; D is undetermined. Per the germline V gene, CDR1 is LNHDA and CDR2 is SQIVND (reference sequence). Deletions cut 3 bases from V and 4 bases from J, with 19 bases between. The CDR3 contains 18 residues. CDR3 protein: CASSIQASSHEGANVLTF. The CDR3 bases are TGTGCCAGTAGTATTCAGGCCAGTTCCCATGAGGGGGCCAACGTCCTGACTTTC.